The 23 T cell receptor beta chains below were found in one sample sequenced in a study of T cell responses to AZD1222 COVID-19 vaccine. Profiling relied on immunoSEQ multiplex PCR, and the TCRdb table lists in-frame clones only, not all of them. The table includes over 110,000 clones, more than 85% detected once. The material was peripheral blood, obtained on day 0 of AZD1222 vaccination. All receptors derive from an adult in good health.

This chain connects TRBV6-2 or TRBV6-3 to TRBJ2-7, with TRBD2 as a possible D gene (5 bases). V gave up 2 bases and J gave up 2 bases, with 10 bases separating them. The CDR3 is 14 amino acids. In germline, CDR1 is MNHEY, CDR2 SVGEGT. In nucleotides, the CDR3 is TGTGCCAGCAGTTACAACGGACTGACCTACGAGCAGTACTTC. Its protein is CASSYNGLTYEQYF.

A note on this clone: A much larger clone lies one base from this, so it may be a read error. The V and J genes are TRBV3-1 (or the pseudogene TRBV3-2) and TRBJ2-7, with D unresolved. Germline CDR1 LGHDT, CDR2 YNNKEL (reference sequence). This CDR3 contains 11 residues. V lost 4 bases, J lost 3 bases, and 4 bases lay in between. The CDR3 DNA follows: TGTGCCAGCAGCCCTGGCTACGAGCAGTACTTC. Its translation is CASSPGYEQYF.

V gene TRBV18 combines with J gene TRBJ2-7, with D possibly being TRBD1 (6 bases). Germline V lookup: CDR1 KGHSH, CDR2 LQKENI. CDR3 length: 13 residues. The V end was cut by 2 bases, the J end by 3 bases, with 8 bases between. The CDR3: CASSPTGSYEQYF. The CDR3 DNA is TGTGCCAGCTCACCAACAGGGAGCTACGAGCAGTACTTC.

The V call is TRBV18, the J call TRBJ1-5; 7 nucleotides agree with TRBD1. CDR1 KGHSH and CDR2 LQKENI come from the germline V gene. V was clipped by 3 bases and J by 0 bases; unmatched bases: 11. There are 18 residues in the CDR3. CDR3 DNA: TGTGCCAGCTCACCCCGGGGACAGTCCATAAATAGCAATCAGCCCCAGCATTTT. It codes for CASSPRGQSINSNQPQHF.

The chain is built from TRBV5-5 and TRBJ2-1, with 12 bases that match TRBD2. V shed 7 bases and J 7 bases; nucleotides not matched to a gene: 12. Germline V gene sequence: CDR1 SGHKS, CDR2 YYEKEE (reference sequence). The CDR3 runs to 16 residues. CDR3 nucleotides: TGTGCCAGCTTTGGCCGACTAGCGGGGGAAGGAAATGAGCAGTTCTTC. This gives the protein CASFGRLAGEGNEQFF.

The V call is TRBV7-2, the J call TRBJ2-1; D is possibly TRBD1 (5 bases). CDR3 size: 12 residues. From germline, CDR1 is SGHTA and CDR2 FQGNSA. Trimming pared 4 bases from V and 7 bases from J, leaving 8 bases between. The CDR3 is CASSYSGNEQFF. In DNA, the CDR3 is TGTGCCAGCAGCTACTCAGGGAATGAGCAGTTCTTC.

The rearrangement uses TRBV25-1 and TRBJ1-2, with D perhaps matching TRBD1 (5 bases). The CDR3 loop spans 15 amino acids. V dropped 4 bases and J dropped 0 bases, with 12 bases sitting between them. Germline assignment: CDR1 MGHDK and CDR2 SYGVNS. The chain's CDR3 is CASSGMTVANYGYTF. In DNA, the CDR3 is TGTGCCAGCAGTGGGATGACAGTCGCTAACTATGGCTACACCTTC.

The CDR3: CASSVHQRETQYF. CDR3 nucleotide sequence: TGTGCCAGCAGTGTACACCAAAGAGAGACCCAGTACTTC. The chain uses TRBV25-1 and TRBJ2-5; D is ambiguous. The CDR3 sequence is 13 residues long. Trimming removed 4 bases at V and 4 bases at J, with 10 bases between. The germline gives CDR1 MGHDK, CDR2 SYGVNS.

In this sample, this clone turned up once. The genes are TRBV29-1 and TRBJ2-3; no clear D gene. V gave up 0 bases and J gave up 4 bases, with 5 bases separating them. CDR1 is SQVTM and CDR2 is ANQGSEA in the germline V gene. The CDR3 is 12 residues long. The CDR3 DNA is TGCAGCGTTGAAGAGATCTCAGATACGCAGTATTTT. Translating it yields CSVEEISDTQYF.

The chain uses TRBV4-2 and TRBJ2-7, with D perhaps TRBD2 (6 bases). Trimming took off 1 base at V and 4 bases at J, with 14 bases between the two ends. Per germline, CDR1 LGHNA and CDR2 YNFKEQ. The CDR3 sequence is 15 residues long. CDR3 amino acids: CASSQVGGNSYEQYF. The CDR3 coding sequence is TGTGCCAGCAGCCAAGTGGGCGGGAATAGTTACGAGCAGTACTTC.

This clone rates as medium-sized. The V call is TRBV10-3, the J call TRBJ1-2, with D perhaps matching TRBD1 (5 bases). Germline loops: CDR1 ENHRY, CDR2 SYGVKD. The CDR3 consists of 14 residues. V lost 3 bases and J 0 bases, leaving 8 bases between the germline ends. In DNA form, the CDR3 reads TGTGCCATCAGTGAATGGGGGGCTAACTATGGCTACACCTTC. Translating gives CAISEWGANYGYTF.

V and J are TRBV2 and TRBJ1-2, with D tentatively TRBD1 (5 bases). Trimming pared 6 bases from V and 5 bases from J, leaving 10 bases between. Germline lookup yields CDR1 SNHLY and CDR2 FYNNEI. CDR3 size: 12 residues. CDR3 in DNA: TGTGCCAGCAGGGGACTCCAATATGGCTACACCTTC. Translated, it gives CASRGLQYGYTF.

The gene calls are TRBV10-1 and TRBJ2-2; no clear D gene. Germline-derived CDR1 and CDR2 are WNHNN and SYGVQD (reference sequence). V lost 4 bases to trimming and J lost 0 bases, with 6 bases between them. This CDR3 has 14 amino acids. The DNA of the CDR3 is TGCGCCAGCAGTGTTTTTTCGAACACCGGGGAGCTGTTTTTT. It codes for CASSVFSNTGELFF.

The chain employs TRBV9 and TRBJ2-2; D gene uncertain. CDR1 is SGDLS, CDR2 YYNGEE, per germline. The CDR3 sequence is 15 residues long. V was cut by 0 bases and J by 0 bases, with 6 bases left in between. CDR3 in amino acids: CASSVGQSNTGELFF. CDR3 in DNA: TGTGCCAGCAGCGTAGGGCAGTCGAACACCGGGGAGCTGTTTTTT.

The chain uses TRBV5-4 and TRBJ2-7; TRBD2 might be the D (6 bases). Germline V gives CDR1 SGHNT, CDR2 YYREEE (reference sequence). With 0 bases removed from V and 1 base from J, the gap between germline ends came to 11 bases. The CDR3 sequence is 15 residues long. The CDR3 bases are TGTGCCAGCAGCTTGGCCAGAGGACTATCCTACGAGCAGTACTTC. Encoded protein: CASSLARGLSYEQYF.

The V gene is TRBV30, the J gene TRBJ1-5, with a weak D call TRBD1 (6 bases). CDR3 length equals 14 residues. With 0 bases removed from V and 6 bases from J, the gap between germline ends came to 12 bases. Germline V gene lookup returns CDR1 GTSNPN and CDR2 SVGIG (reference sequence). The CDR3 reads CAWSVQGGGQPQHF. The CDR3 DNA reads TGTGCCTGGAGTGTCCAAGGGGGGGGTCAGCCCCAGCATTTT.

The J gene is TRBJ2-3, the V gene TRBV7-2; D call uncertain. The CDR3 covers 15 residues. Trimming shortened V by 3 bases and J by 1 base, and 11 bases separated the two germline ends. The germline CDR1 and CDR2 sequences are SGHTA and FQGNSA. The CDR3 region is CASSLDPRGTDTQYF. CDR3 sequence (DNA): TGTGCCAGCAGCTTGGACCCTAGAGGCACAGATACGCAGTATTTT.

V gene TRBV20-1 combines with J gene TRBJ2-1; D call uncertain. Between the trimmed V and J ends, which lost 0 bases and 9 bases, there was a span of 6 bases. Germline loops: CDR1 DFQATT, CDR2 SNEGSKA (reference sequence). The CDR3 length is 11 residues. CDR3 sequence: CSARDWSEQFF. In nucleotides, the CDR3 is TGCAGTGCTAGAGATTGGAGTGAGCAGTTCTTC.

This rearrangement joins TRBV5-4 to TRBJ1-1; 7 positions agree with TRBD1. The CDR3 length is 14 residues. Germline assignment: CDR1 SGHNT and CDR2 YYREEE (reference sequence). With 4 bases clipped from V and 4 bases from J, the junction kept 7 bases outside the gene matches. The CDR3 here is CASSQGEIGTEAFF. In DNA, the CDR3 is TGTGCCAGCAGCCAGGGGGAGATTGGCACTGAAGCTTTCTTT.

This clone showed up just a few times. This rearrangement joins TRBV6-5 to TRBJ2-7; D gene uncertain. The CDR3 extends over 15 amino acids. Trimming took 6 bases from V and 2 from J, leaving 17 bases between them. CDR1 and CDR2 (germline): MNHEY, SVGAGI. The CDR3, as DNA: TGTGCCAGCAGCCGGTCGGGCGGAACGACCTACGAGCAGTACTTC. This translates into CASSRSGGTTYEQYF.

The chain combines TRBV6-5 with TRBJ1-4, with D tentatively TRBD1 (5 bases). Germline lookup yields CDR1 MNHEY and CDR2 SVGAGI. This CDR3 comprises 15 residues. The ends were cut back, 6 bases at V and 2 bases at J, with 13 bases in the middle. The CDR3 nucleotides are TGTGCCAGCAGCTCGAACGGGGCCACTAATGAAAAACTGTTTTTT. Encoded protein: CASSSNGATNEKLFF.

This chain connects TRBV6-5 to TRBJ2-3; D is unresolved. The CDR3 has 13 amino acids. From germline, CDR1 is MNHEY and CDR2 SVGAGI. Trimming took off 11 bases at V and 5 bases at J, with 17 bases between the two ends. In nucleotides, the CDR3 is TGTGCCCTATTATACACCCGAGGAGATACGCAGTATTTT. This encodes CALLYTRGDTQYF.

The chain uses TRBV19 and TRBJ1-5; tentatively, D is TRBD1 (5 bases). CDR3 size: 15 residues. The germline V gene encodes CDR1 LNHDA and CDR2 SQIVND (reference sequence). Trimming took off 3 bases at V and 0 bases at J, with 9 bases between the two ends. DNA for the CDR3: TGTGCCAGTAGTATTGACAGATATAGCAATCAGCCCCAGCATTTT. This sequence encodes CASSIDRYSNQPQHF.